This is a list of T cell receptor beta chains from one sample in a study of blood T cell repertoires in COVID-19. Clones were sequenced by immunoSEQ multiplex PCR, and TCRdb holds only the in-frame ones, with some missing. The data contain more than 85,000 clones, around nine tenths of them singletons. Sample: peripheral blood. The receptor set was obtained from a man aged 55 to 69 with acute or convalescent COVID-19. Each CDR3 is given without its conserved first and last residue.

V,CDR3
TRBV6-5,ASSKPGQLIVEQF
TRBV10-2,ASPTGFNGYT
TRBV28,ASSLFARGPYEQY
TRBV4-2,ASSQDGIGETNEKLF
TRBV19,ASSIILGQRARTEAF
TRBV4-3,ASSQGFGGTIYEQY
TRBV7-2,ASSFQQGKEQPQH
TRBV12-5,ASGLGSGKYEQY
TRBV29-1,SVELSTTTTSYEQY
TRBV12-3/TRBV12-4,ASSLMSGETQY
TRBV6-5,ASSYYASPYEQY
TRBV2,ASSSPTGPNYGYT
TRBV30,AWSVGTDRALF
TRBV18,ASSPNLIADTQY
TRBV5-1,ASSLTGTSGYEQY
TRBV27,ASSPEGVVQPQH
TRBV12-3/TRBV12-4,ASSWGRRDEQF
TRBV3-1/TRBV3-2,ASSRPQREGLLDEQF
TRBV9,ASSVGGGRDHEQF
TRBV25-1,ASSGFIGGDGLF
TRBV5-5,ASSPYSGLARTGELF
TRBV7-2,ASSLAYAGELF
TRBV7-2,ASSSIGSYNEQF
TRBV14,ASSLLGSNEQF
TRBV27,ASSLEGAPSYNEQF
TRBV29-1,SVMTAGEGEQF
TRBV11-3,ASSLGEDTQY
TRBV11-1,ASSLPTTGRNSPLH
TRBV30,AWSGSTGENEKLF
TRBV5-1,ASSLTGNTEAF
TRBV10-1,ASSGGQGFYNEQF
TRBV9,ASSSRPREAAETQY
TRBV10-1,ASSVSGDTGELF
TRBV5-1,ASTRQGGSYEQY
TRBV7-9,ASSPTGTTASQAF